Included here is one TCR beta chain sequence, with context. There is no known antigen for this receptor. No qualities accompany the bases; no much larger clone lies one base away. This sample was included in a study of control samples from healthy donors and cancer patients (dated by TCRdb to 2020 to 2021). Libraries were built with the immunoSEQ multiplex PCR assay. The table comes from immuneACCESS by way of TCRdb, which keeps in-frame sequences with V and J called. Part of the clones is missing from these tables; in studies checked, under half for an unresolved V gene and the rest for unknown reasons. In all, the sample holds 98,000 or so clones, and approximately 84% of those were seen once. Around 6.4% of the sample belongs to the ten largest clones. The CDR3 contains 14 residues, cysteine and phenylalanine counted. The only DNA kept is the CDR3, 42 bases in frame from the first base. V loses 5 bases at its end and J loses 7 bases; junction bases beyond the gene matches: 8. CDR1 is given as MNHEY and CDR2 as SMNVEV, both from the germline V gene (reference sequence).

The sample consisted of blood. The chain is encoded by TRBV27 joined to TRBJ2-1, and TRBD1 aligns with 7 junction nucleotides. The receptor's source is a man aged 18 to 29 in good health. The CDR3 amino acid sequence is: CASSPWTGGNEQFF. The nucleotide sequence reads TGTGCCAGCAGTCCGTGGACAGGTGGTAATGAGCAGTTCTTC.